This TCR beta chain derives from a study of identical twins. MiXCR was run by TCRdb on the 5' RACE reads, yielding one entry per CDR3 protein. The sample has approximately 600,000 distinct CDR3 sequences; roughly 6.6% are singletons. There are a few counts of this clonotype. V lost 4 bases to trimming and J lost 2 bases, with 16 bases between them. The CDR3 is made up of 15 amino acids. Germline V lookup: CDR1 SGHDT, CDR2 YYEEEE. These data were likewise used in another study, on yellow fever vaccine responses in identical twins.

The sequenced material came from PBMCs. The chain uses TRBV5-6 and TRBJ2-7; D may be TRBD2 (6 bases). The TCR was taken from a woman in her late teens or twenties in good health. As DNA, the CDR3 is TGTGCCAGCAGCCTCGGCGGGACCTCTACCTACGAGCAGTACTTC. This sequence encodes CASSLGGTSTYEQYF.